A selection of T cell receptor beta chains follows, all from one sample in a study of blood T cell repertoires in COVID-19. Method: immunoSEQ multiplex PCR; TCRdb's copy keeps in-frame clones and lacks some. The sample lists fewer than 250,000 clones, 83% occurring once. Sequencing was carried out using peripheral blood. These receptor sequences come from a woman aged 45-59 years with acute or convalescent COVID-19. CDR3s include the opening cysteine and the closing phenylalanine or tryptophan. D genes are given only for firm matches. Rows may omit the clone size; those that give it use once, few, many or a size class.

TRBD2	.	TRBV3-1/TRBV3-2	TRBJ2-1	TGTGCCAGCAGCCGCTGGGGAGGCGGGAGCGTCGGGAGCTCCTACAATGAGCAGTTCTTC	CASSRWGGGSVGSSYNEQFF
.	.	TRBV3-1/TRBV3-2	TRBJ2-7	TGTGCCAGCAGCCAATTCGATCCAGCCTACGAGCAGTACTTC	CASSQFDPAYEQYF
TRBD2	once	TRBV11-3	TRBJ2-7	TGTGCCAGCAGCTTAGACCAGACTAGCGGGAGCGAGCAGTACTTC	CASSLDQTSGSEQYF
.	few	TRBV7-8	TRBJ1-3	TGTGCCAGCAGCCACGACAGCCTCTCTGGAAACACCATATATTTT	CASSHDSLSGNTIYF
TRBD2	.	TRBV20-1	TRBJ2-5	TGCAGTGCTAGTTTTGGGCGGGAGGGCTTAGAGACCCAGTACTTC	CSASFGREGLETQYF
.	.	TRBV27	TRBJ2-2	TGTGCCAGCACCCTCGCCAGGCGGGGCACCGGGGAGCTGTTTTTT	CASTLARRGTGELFF
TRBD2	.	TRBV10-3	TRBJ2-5	TGTGCCATCAGTGAGCCAGCGGGAGTTCTGGAGACCCAGTACTTC	CAISEPAGVLETQYF
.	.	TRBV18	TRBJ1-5	TGTGCCAGCTCACCACAGGGAGAAGGTCAGCCCCAGCATTTT	CASSPQGEGQPQHF
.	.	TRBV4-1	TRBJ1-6	TGCGCCAGCAGCCGTGGGACTTCGGGGGATAATTCACCCCTCCACTTT	CASSRGTSGDNSPLHF
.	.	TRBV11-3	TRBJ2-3	TGTGCCAGCAGCTTAAGCGGATCCACAGATACGCAGTATTTT	CASSLSGSTDTQYF
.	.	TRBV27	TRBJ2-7	TGTGCCAGCAGTTTAAACAGGGCCTCCTACGAGCAGTACTTC	CASSLNRASYEQYF
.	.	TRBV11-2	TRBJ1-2	TGTGCCAGCAACCCCCTCGGTCGACAGTACTATGGCTACACCTTC	CASNPLGRQYYGYTF
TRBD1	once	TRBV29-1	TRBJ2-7	TGCAGCGTCCTAAAGTCGACAGGGGACGAGCAGTACTTC	CSVLKSTGDEQYF
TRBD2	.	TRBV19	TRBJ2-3	TGTGCCAGTAGTATCTTGACTAGCGGGGCTAGCACAGATACGCAGTATTTT	CASSILTSGASTDTQYF
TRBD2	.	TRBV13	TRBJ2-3	TGTGCCAGCAGCTTACGCCTAGCGGGAGGGGGCACAGATACGCAGTATTTT	CASSLRLAGGGTDTQYF
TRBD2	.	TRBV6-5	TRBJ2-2	TGTGCCAGCACTACGGGAGGACTGGGGGCCGGGGAGCTGTTTTTT	CASTTGGLGAGELFF
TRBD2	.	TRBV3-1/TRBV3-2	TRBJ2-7	TGTGCCAGCAGCCAAGATCGACTAGCGGGAGGGAGGGGGCAGTACTTC	CASSQDRLAGGRGQYF
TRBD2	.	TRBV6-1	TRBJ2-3	TGTGCCAGCAGTGAGGCGGGAGGGGCAGATACGCAGTATTTT	CASSEAGGADTQYF
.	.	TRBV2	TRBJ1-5	TGTGCCAGCACAGACGGAGGACAGCCCCAGCATTTT	CASTDGGQPQHF
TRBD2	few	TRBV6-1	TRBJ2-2	TGTGCCAGCAGTGGGTTAGCGGGAGGGGGGGACACCGGGGAGCTGTTTTTT	CASSGLAGGGDTGELFF
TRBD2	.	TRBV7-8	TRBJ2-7	TGTGCCAGCAGCTTATACCCTAGCGGATCCTACGAGCAGTACTTC	CASSLYPSGSYEQYF
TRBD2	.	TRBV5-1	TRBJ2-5	TGCGCCAGCAGGTCTACAGCCGGGGAGGGAAAGACCCAGTACTTC	CASRSTAGEGKTQYF
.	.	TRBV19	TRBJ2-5	TGTGCCAGTAGTCCGGGACTCAACCCTCGAGAGACCCAGTACTTC	CASSPGLNPRETQYF
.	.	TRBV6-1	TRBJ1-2	TGTGCCAGCAGTGAGCGGGGGAAGGACTATGGCTACACCTTC	CASSERGKDYGYTF
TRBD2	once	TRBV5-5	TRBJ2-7	TGTGCCAGCAGCTTAGCAGGGACTAGTAGGTACGAGCAGTACTTC	CASSLAGTSRYEQYF
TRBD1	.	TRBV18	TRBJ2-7	TGTGCCAGCTCACCATCCTGGGACAGCACCTACGAGCAGTACTTC	CASSPSWDSTYEQYF
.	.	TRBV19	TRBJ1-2	TGTGCCAGTAGTATTACGGTGGTCGACTATGGCTACACCTTC	CASSITVVDYGYTF
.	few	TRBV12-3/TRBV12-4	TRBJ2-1	TGTGCCAGCAGTTTAGTTGCGGGAGAGCAGTTCTTC	CASSLVAGEQFF
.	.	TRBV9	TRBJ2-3	TGTGCCAGCAGCCCCACCCCAGCAGATACGCAGTATTTT	CASSPTPADTQYF
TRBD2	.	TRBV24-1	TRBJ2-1	TGTGCCACCAGTGATGCGGGGGGCCCTAACAATGAGCAGTTCTTC	CATSDAGGPNNEQFF
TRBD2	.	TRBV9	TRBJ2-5	TGTGCCAGCAGCGTAGGAGGACTAGATATAGGGACCCAGTACTTC	CASSVGGLDIGTQYF
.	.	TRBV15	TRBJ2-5	TGTGCCACCAGCAGAGACCCCGGGACTGAGACCCAGTACTTC	CATSRDPGTETQYF
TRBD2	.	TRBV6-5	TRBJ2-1	TGTGCCAGCAGTCCCACCAGGTGGGGGGGGGAGCAGTTCTTC	CASSPTRWGGEQFF
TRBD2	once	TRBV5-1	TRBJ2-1	TGCGCCAGCAGCTTGGAAGGGACTAGACCTGAGCAGTTCTTC	CASSLEGTRPEQFF
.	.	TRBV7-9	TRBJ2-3	TGTGCCAGCAGCCCTCTTCGGGGATGGGGAACAGATACGCAGTATTTT	CASSPLRGWGTDTQYF
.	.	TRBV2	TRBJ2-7	TGTGCCAGCAGCGGGGATTACTACGAGCAGTACTTC	CASSGDYYEQYF
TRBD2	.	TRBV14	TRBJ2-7	TGTGCCAGCAGCCAGGGGACTAGCGTGGCCGAGCAGTACTTC	CASSQGTSVAEQYF
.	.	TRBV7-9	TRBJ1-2	TGTGCCAGCAGCCCAAGTACCAGGGACTATGGCTACACCTTC	CASSPSTRDYGYTF
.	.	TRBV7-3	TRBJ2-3	TGTGCCAGCCCTTTTTCCGGGATGAGCACAGATACGCAGTATTTT	CASPFSGMSTDTQYF
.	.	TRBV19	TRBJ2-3	TGTGCCAGTAGGAGATCCGGGACTAGCACAGATACGCAGTATTTT	CASRRSGTSTDTQYF
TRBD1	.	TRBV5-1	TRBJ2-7	TGCGCCAGCAGCTTGGGGGACAGCACCTACGAGCAGTACTTC	CASSLGDSTYEQYF
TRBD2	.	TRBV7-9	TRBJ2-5	TGTGCCAGCAGCCAACCCCGGACTAGCGGGAGCGGAGAGACCCAGTACTTC	CASSQPRTSGSGETQYF
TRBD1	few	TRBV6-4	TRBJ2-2	TGTGCCAGCAGTCCGGGACAGGGGACCGGGGAGCTGTTTTTT	CASSPGQGTGELFF
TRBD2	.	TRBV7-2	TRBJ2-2	TGTGCCAGCAGCTTAGTGGGGACTAGCGGGCTTCCCACCGGGGAGCTGTTTTTT	CASSLVGTSGLPTGELFF